One and the same sample provided the 11 T cell receptor beta chains below, sequenced in a study of cytomegalovirus exposure and HLA in healthy donors. Profiling relied on immunoSEQ multiplex PCR, and the TCRdb table lists in-frame clones only, not all of them. The repertoire holds 150,000 to 200,000 clones, about 95% seen once, with approximately 1% in the top ten. Sequencing was carried out using PBMCs. Receptor source: a woman aged 18-29 years in good health and CMV-seronegative.

V gene TRBV11-2 combines with J gene TRBJ1-2; a weak D match, TRBD1 (5 bases). This CDR3 has 14 residues. Germline CDR1 and CDR2: SGHAT and FQNNGV. Trimming took 1 base from V and 4 from J, leaving 10 bases between them. CDR3 in amino acids: CASSLAWGGYGYTF. CDR3 sequence (DNA): TGTGCCAGCAGCTTAGCTTGGGGGGGCTATGGCTACACCTTC.

This clone was observed once. This sequence joins TRBV7-2 and TRBJ1-1, with TRBD1 matching over 9 bases. The V gene's germline CDR1 is SGHTA and CDR2 FQGNSA. V shed 8 bases, J shed 5 bases, and the junction held 6 bases outside the gene matches. This CDR3 region has 13 residues. CDR3 bases: TGTGCCAGCGCCGACAGGGGGAAGACTGAAGCTTTCTTT. Its translation is CASADRGKTEAFF.

The sample holds one count of this clone. J is TRBJ2-1 and V is TRBV9, with TRBD2 matching 10 bases. The CDR3 runs to 18 residues. The trim removed 0 bases at V and 3 bases at J, leaving 9 bases unmatched. Germline CDR1 is SGDLS and CDR2 is YYNGEE. CDR3 residues: CASSVAGISGGRYNEQFF. CDR3 nucleotide sequence: TGTGCCAGCAGCGTAGCCGGAATTAGCGGGGGGCGCTACAATGAGCAGTTCTTC.

This chain connects TRBV18 to TRBJ1-1; weak D call: TRBD1 (5 bases). Germline lookup yields CDR1 KGHSH and CDR2 LQKENI. This CDR3 is 13 amino acids long. The V end lost 5 bases, the J end lost 1 base, and 8 bases lay between the germline ends. The DNA for the CDR3 is TGTGCCAGCTCAGCGACAGCGAACACTGAAGCTTTCTTT. It yields the protein CASSATANTEAFF.

J is TRBJ2-7 and V is TRBV6-1; 9 bases match TRBD1. V was clipped by 8 bases and J by 5 bases; unmatched bases: 10. CDR3 length: 14 amino acids. The germline CDR1 and CDR2 sequences are MNHNS and SASEGT. The CDR3 reads CASLLIGTGNEQYF. In DNA, the CDR3 is TGTGCCAGCCTTTTAATCGGGACAGGGAACGAGCAGTACTTC.

The CDR3: CASSLTRNTGELFF. CDR3 DNA sequence: TGTGCCAGCAGCCTTACCAGGAACACCGGGGAGCTGTTTTTT. The J gene is TRBJ2-2, the V gene TRBV4-2; D is unclear. In germline, CDR1 is LGHNA, CDR2 YNFKEQ. Trimming removed 4 bases at V and 1 base at J, with 7 bases between. The CDR3 spans 14 residues.

The chain joins TRBV30 to TRBJ2-7; D is perhaps TRBD1 (5 bases). This CDR3 contains 13 residues. The V end was cut by 5 bases, the J end by 0 bases, with 11 bases between. Germline V gives CDR1 GTSNPN, CDR2 SVGIG (reference sequence). The CDR3, as DNA: TGTGCCTGGGACAGTTCCTACTCCTACGAGCAGTACTTC. This codes for CAWDSSYSYEQYF. Using reference TRBV30 and TRBJ2-7 for the parts outside the CDR3, the full variable domain is SQTIHQWPATLVQPVGSPLSLECTVEGTSNPNLYWYRQAAGRGLQLLFYSVGIGQISSEVPQNLSASRPQDRQFILSSKKLLLSDSGFYLCAWDSSYSYEQYFGPGTRLTVT.

In its sample, this clone was seen once. The chain has TRBV5-8 and TRBJ2-3, with 8 bases lining up with TRBD2. The germline V gene encodes CDR1 SGHTS and CDR2 YDEGEE. After removal of 0 bases from V and 4 bases from J, the junction contained 4 bases not matched to a gene. The CDR3 length is 15 residues. Here the CDR3 DNA reads TGTGCCAGCAGCTTGGCCTCGGGGGGGGCAGATACGCAGTATTTT. Its translation: CASSLASGGADTQYF. Complete variable domain (other parts from reference TRBV5-8 and TRBJ2-3): EAGVTQSPTHLIKTRGQQATLRCSPISGHTSVYWYQQALGLGLQFLLWYDEGEERNRGNFPPRFSGRQFPNYSSELNVNALELEDSALYLCASSLASGGADTQYFGPGTRLTVL.

V is TRBV4-1 and J is TRBJ1-2; D possibly corresponds to TRBD1 (6 bases). The CDR3 contains 16 residues. The V gene lost 1 base and the J gene lost 8 bases, with 20 bases spanning the gap. Looked up from germline, CDR1 is MGHRA and CDR2 is YSYEKL. The CDR3 is CASSQVGTITGRGYTF. The CDR3 DNA follows: TGCGCCAGCAGCCAAGTGGGGACCATAACAGGGCGAGGCTACACCTTC.

The V call is TRBV6-5, the J call TRBJ2-1; the match to TRBD1 covers 8 bases. Germline V CDR1 and CDR2: MNHEY, SVGAGI. The CDR3 sequence is 15 residues long. V lost 4 bases and J lost 5; bases outside the gene matches: 7. The CDR3 DNA follows: TGTGCCAGCAGTTGGAACAGGGGGACGCACAATGAGCAGTTCTTC. Translating gives CASSWNRGTHNEQFF.

The V gene is TRBV5-1, the J gene TRBJ2-3; TRBD2 is a possible D gene (5 bases). Germline-derived CDR1 and CDR2 are SGHRS and YFSETQ. Trimming left V 5 bases short and J 1 base short, with 5 bases between. The CDR3 runs 12 residues. The CDR3 loop reads CASREGTDTQYF. CDR3 nucleotide sequence: TGCGCCAGCAGGGAGGGCACAGATACGCAGTATTTT.